The 20 T cell receptor beta chains presented below share a single source sample, sequenced in a study of blood T cell repertoires in COVID-19. Generated by immunoSEQ multiplex PCR, the TCRdb table keeps only in-frame clones and is missing some. This sample has about 200,000 clones, with around 85% found just once. Source material: peripheral blood. Receptors were obtained from a man aged 55 to 69 with COVID-19, enrolled during active disease.

This chain joins TRBV7-9 and TRBJ1-1; D gene ambiguous. The germline V and J ends were trimmed by 4 bases and 5 bases, with 14 bases remaining between them. The CDR3 loop spans 14 amino acids. Germline V CDR1 and CDR2: SEHNR, FQNEAQ (reference sequence). The CDR3 loop is CASSSGDGRTEAFF. The CDR3 nucleotides are TGTGCCAGCAGCTCCGGGGATGGGCGGACTGAAGCTTTCTTT.

This clone is a singleton in its sample. V usage is TRBV3-1 (or the pseudogene TRBV3-2) and J usage is TRBJ1-1; 8 bases map to TRBD1. V trimming: 4 bases; J trimming: 4 bases; junction bases outside the gene matches: 8. The CDR3 length is 15 residues. Looked up from germline, CDR1 is LGHDT and CDR2 is YNNKEL (reference sequence). CDR3 coding DNA: TGTGCCAGCAGCCCAGGGCAGGGGGCGTCCACTGAAGCTTTCTTT. The encoded protein is CASSPGQGASTEAFF.

The V gene is TRBV19, the J gene TRBJ1-5; a weak D match, TRBD1 (6 bases). Germline loops: CDR1 LNHDA, CDR2 SQIVND (reference sequence). The CDR3 is made up of 13 amino acids. The CDR3 loop is CASQGYSNQPQHF. CDR3 DNA sequence: TGTGCTTCACAGGGATATAGCAATCAGCCCCAGCATTTT.

The rearrangement joins TRBV5-1 to TRBJ1-2, with a weak D call TRBD1 (5 bases). Per the germline V gene, CDR1 is SGHRS and CDR2 is YFSETQ. V dropped 3 bases and J dropped 4 bases, with 16 bases sitting between them. The CDR3 spans 15 residues. CDR3 nucleotide sequence: TGCGCCAGCAGCTCTAACAGGTATGGGTTCTATGGCTACACCTTC. Translation: CASSSNRYGFYGYTF.

The gene calls are TRBV27 and TRBJ2-7, with 8 bases fitting TRBD1. The germline V gene encodes CDR1 MNHEY and CDR2 SMNVEV (reference sequence). With 0 bases clipped from V and 2 bases from J, the junction kept 3 bases outside the gene matches. The CDR3 has 15 amino acids. CDR3 loop: CASSLSDRGPYEQYF. DNA for the CDR3: TGTGCCAGCAGTTTATCCGACAGGGGTCCCTACGAGCAGTACTTC.

V and J are TRBV19 and TRBJ1-5; TRBD1 agrees at 11 bases. The CDR3 covers 14 residues. The germline V gene encodes CDR1 LNHDA and CDR2 SQIVND (reference sequence). The V gene end was trimmed by 7 bases and the J gene end by 6 bases; junction bases not matched to a gene: 5. DNA for the CDR3: TGTGCCAGTACCCGGACAGGGGGCGGTCAGCCCCAGCATTTT. Translating gives CASTRTGGGQPQHF.

CDR3 protein: CASGGGGSGNTIYF. The CDR3 nucleotides are TGTGCCAGCGGAGGCGGCGGCTCTGGAAACACCATATATTTT. The chain employs TRBV9 and TRBJ1-3, with D hard to call. Germline lookup yields CDR1 SGDLS and CDR2 YYNGEE. This CDR3 spans 14 amino acids. Deletions cut 7 bases from V and 0 bases from J, with 11 bases between.

The chain combines TRBV19 with TRBJ2-1; 11 nucleotides line up with TRBD1. Germline values: CDR1 LNHDA, CDR2 SQIVND (reference sequence). The CDR3 sequence is 13 residues long. Trimming removed 11 bases from V and 5 bases from J; junction bases left unmatched: 5. CDR3 loop: CACRDRGNNEQFF. The CDR3 DNA reads TGTGCCTGCCGGGACAGGGGGAACAATGAGCAGTTCTTC.

The V and J genes are TRBV6-5 and TRBJ1-3; TRBD1 might be the D (6 bases). Trimming took off 8 bases at V and 2 bases at J, with 13 bases between the two ends. Germline V gene sequence: CDR1 MNHEY, CDR2 SVGAGI. The CDR3 extends over 14 amino acids. The CDR3 loop reads CASVLRGTGNTIYF. The DNA for the CDR3 is TGTGCCAGCGTTCTCAGGGGAACTGGAAACACCATATATTTT.

CDR3 sequence reads: CASSQDDPSGEQYF. The CDR3 DNA is TGTGCCAGCAGCCAAGATGATCCCTCAGGCGAGCAGTACTTC. This sequence joins TRBV4-2 and TRBJ2-7, with no clear D. CDR1 LGHNA and CDR2 YNFKEQ come from the germline V gene. The CDR3 loop spans 14 amino acids. Trimming removed 0 bases from V and 6 bases from J, with 12 bases in between.

The genes are TRBV19 and TRBJ2-2; D gene uncertain. The germline V gene encodes CDR1 LNHDA and CDR2 SQIVND (reference sequence). V was clipped by 4 bases and J by 3 bases, with 6 bases between them. The length of the CDR3 is 13 residues. This CDR3 is CASSTSYTGELFF. Here the CDR3 DNA reads TGTGCCAGTAGTACCAGTTACACCGGGGAGCTGTTTTTT.

The CDR3 loop reads CAWRTVSGNTIYF. The CDR3 nucleotides are TGTGCCTGGAGGACAGTCTCTGGAAACACCATATATTTT. The chain couples TRBV30 to TRBJ1-3; tentative D call: TRBD1 (5 bases). From germline, CDR1 is GTSNPN and CDR2 SVGIG (reference sequence). This CDR3 has 13 amino acids. The V end was cut by 3 bases, the J end by 0 bases, with 6 bases between.

This chain connects TRBV7-9 to TRBJ2-1; 10 bases are shared with TRBD2. The ends lost 5 bases at V and 2 bases at J; junction bases unmatched: 9. CDR3 length equals 17 residues. Germline-derived CDR1 and CDR2 are SEHNR and FQNEAQ (reference sequence). The CDR3 loop is CASSTLTSGVAYNEQFF. In nucleotides, the CDR3 is TGTGCCAGCAGCACCTTAACTAGCGGGGTGGCCTACAATGAGCAGTTCTTC.

Written as DNA, the CDR3 is TGTGCCAGCAGTCAGCGGGCTAGAGATGAGCAGTTCTTC. Translating gives CASSQRARDEQFF. V is TRBV11-2 and J is TRBJ2-1, with a possible D match to TRBD2 (6 bases). The CDR3 is 13 amino acids. The germline CDR1 and CDR2 sequences are SGHAT and FQNNGV. The V gene lost 6 bases and the J gene lost 8 bases, with 14 bases spanning the gap. Combining the CDR3 with reference TRBV11-2 and TRBJ2-1 gives the whole variable domain EAGVAQSPRYKIIEKRQSVAFWCNPISGHATLYWYQQILGQGPKLLIQFQNNGVVDDSQLPKDRFSAERLKGVDSTLKIQPAKLEDSAVYLCASSQRARDEQFFGPGTRLTVL.

This chain connects TRBV29-1 to TRBJ1-4, with D perhaps TRBD1 (6 bases). V lost 6 bases to trimming and J lost 7 bases, with 27 bases between them. CDR1 is SQVTM, CDR2 ANQGSEA, per germline. The CDR3 length is 17 residues. In DNA, the CDR3 is TGCAGCGTCCTGGGACATTGGTCGGTACCAAGGAGTGAAAAACTGTTTTTT. Protein sequence: CSVLGHWSVPRSEKLFF.

J is TRBJ1-2 and V is TRBV19; D unclear. Trimming took off 3 bases at V and 4 bases at J, with 9 bases between the two ends. The CDR3 is made up of 13 amino acids. Germline loops: CDR1 LNHDA, CDR2 SQIVND (reference sequence). CDR3 sequence (DNA): TGTGCCAGTAGTATGAGGGAGAGCTATGGCTACACCTTC. Translation: CASSMRESYGYTF.

The V and J genes are TRBV10-3 and TRBJ1-5; D is unclear. Deletions cut 4 bases from V and 0 bases from J, with 4 bases between. Looked up from germline, CDR1 is ENHRY and CDR2 is SYGVKD. The CDR3 contains 13 residues. The CDR3 reads CAISVDSNQPQHF. In DNA form, the CDR3 reads TGTGCCATCAGTGTAGATAGCAATCAGCCCCAGCATTTT.

The chain employs TRBV28 and TRBJ1-4; D not resolved. Between the trimmed V and J ends, which lost 7 bases and 10 bases, there was a span of 19 bases. The CDR3 is 14 amino acids. Germline V gives CDR1 MDHEN, CDR2 SYDVKM. The CDR3 loop is CASTLGIKAVKLFF. CDR3 nucleotides: TGTGCCAGCACTCTCGGGATAAAGGCAGTAAAACTGTTTTTT.

The J gene is TRBJ1-1, the V gene TRBV18, with TRBD1 as a possible D gene (5 bases). Germline CDR1 reads KGHSH; CDR2 reads LQKENI. Trimming cost V 6 bases and J 3 bases, with 17 bases left between them. The CDR3 has 15 residues. The CDR3 DNA sequence: TGTGCCAGCTCTCCCGTATCCACGGGGGACACTGAAGCTTTCTTT. Translated, it gives CASSPVSTGDTEAFF.

Here the CDR3 DNA reads TGTGCCAGCAGCTTGGAAATTCGAGGAACTAGCACAGATACGCAGTATTTT. This translates into CASSLEIRGTSTDTQYF. V gene TRBV5-6 combines with J gene TRBJ2-3; unclear D gene. Trimming left V 0 bases short and J 0 bases short, with 14 bases between. Germline values: CDR1 SGHDT, CDR2 YYEEEE. The CDR3 length is 17 residues.